This T cell receptor (beta chain) was sequenced in a study of T cell repertoires in cytomegalovirus infection. Study in general: It can be stated that public TCR beta signatures indicated CMV infection as well as a matching HLA type.

Study-wide results and limits: Identification of carriers of CMV plus the relevant HLA was achieved through cumulative public TCR beta family frequency. Across the ex vivo response, the dominant clonotypes were HLA-C-restricted CMV-specific TCR beta clonotypes.

The CDR3 is 15 amino acids. V was pared by 5 bases and J by 3 bases, with 14 bases between. TCRdb fed the reads into MiXCR, producing one record per CDR3 protein. The sample yields under 350,000 distinct CDR3 sequences, more than 9% seen once. This clonotype was observed a single time. What it recognizes is unknown. The V and J genes are TRBV12-3 or TRBV12-4 and TRBJ1-5; D perhaps matches TRBD1 (6 bases). This clonotype was obtained from a human donor in good health (CMV status not recorded). Some clones in this sample may be carry-over from other donors' samples. Specimen: PBMCs. The CDR3 bases are TGTGCCAGCAGTCCCCCACAGGGCGACAATCAGCCCCAGCATTTT. Residues: CASSPPQGDNQPQHF.